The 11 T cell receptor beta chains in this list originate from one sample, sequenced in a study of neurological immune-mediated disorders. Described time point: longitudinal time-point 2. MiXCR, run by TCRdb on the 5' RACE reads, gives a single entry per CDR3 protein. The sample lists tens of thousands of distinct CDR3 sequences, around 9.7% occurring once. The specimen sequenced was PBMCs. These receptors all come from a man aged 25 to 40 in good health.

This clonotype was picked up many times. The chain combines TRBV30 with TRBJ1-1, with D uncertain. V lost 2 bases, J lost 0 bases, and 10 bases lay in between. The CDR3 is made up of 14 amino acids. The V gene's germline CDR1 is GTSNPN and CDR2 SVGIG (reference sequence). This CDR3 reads CAWSKQLMNTEAFF. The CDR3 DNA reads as TGTGCCTGGAGTAAGCAGTTAATGAACACTGAAGCTTTCTTT.

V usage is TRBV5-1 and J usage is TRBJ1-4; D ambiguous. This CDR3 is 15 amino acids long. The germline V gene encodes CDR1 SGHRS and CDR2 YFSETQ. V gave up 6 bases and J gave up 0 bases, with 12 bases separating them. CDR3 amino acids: CASTEKVATNEKLFF. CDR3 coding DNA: TGCGCCAGCACTGAAAAGGTTGCAACTAATGAAAAACTGTTTTTT.

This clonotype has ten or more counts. The CDR3 loop reads CASSIVSDSPLHF. For the CDR3, the DNA is TGTGCCAGCAGTATAGTTTCGGATTCACCCCTCCACTTT. The chain is built from TRBV2 and TRBJ1-6; D ambiguous. The CDR3 contains 13 residues. Looked up from germline, CDR1 is SNHLY and CDR2 is FYNNEI. V was clipped by 5 bases and J by 8 bases, with 10 bases between them.

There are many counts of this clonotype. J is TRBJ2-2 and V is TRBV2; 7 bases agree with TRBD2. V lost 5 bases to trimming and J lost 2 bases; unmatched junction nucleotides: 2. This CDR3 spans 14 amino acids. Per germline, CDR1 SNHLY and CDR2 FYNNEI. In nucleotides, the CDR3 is TGTGCCAGCAGTACTAGCGTTAACACCGGGGAGCTGTTTTTT. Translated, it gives CASSTSVNTGELFF.

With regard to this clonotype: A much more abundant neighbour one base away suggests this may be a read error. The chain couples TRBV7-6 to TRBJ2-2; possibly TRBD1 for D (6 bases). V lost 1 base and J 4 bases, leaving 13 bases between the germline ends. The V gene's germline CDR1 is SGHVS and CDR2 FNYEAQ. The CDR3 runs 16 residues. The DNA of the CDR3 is TGTGCCAGCAGCTTAGGCGTGGCAGGGGTCACCGGGGAGCTGTTTTTT. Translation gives CASSLGVAGVTGELFF.

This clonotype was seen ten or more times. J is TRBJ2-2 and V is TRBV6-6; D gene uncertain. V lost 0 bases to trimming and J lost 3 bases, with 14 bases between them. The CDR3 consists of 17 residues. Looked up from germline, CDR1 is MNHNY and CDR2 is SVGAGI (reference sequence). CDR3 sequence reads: CASSYSSYSPDTGELFF. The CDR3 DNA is TGTGCCAGCAGTTACTCGAGCTATTCCCCCGACACCGGGGAGCTGTTTTTT.

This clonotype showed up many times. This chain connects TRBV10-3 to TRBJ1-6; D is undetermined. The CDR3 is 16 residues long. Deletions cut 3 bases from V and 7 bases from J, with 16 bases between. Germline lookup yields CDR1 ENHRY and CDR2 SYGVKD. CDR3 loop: CAISDPRLGRNSPLHF. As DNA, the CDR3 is TGTGCCATCAGTGACCCCCGTTTGGGTCGGAATTCACCCCTCCACTTT.

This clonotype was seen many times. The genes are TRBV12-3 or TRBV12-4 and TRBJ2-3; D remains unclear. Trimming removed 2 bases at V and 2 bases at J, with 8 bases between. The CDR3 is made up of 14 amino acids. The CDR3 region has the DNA TGTGCCAGCAGTTTACGGCAGTTCACAGATACGCAGTATTTT. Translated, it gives CASSLRQFTDTQYF.

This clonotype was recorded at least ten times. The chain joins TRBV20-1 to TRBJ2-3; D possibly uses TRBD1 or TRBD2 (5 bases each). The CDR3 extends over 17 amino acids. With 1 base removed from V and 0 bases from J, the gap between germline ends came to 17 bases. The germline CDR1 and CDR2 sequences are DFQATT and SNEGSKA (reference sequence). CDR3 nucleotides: TGCAGTGCTAGAGGCTCGGGGACCGGGAAAAGCACAGATACGCAGTATTTT. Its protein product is CSARGSGTGKSTDTQYF.

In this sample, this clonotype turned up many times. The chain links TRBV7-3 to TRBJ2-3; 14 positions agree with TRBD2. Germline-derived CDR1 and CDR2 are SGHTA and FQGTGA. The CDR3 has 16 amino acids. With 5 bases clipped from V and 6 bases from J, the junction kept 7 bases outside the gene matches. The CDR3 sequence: CASSAQGLAGEDTQYF. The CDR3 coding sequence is TGTGCCAGCAGCGCCCAGGGACTAGCGGGAGAGGATACGCAGTATTTT.

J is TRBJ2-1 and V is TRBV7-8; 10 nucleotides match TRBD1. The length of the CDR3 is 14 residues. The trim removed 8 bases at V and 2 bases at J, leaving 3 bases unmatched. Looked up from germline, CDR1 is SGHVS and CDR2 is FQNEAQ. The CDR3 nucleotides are TGTGCCAGCTTGACAGGGGGCACCTACAATGAGCAGTTCTTC. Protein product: CASLTGGTYNEQFF.